This is a list of T cell receptor beta chains from one sample in a study of blood T cell repertoires in COVID-19. Profiled with immunoSEQ multiplex PCR; TCRdb holds only in-frame clones, not every one. This table holds 200,000 or so clones, about 88% found once. Material for sequencing was PBMCs or T cells enriched from blood (not recorded which). The receptors originated from a woman aged 25 to 45 who had recovered from COVID-19. Each CDR3 is given with its conserved first and last residue. D genes are given only for firm matches. Where a row states a size, it is once, few, many or the class of an expanded clone; other rows omit it.

V gene: TRBV15
J gene: TRBJ1-2
clone size: .
D gene: .
CDR3 protein: CATSNPGYDYGYTF
CDR3 DNA: TGTGCCACCAGCAATCCAGGGTACGACTATGGCTACACCTTC

V gene: TRBV2
J gene: TRBJ2-2
clone size: .
D gene: .
CDR3 protein: CASKLVRTNTGELFF
CDR3 DNA: TGTGCCAGCAAGTTGGTCAGGACTAACACCGGGGAGCTGTTTTTT

V gene: TRBV10-3
J gene: TRBJ1-5
clone size: .
D gene: TRBD1
CDR3 protein: CAISEWDRWSNQPQHF
CDR3 DNA: TGTGCCATCAGTGAATGGGACAGGTGGAGCAATCAGCCCCAGCATTTT

V gene: TRBV12-3/TRBV12-4
J gene: TRBJ2-1
clone size: .
D gene: .
CDR3 protein: CASSLGANEQFF
CDR3 DNA: TGTGCCAGCAGTTTGGGAGCCAATGAGCAGTTCTTC

V gene: TRBV7-6
J gene: TRBJ2-5
clone size: .
D gene: .
CDR3 protein: CASSLEADSETQYF
CDR3 DNA: TGTGCCAGCAGCTTAGAGGCCGACAGTGAGACCCAGTACTTC

V gene: TRBV7-9
J gene: TRBJ2-1
clone size: .
D gene: TRBD2
CDR3 protein: CASSLGLAGDNEQFF
CDR3 DNA: TGTGCCAGCAGCTTAGGACTAGCGGGGGACAATGAGCAGTTCTTC

V gene: TRBV9
J gene: TRBJ1-4
clone size: .
D gene: .
CDR3 protein: CASSEGQSTNEKLFF
CDR3 DNA: TGTGCCAGCAGCGAAGGACAGTCAACTAATGAAAAACTGTTTTTT

V gene: TRBV5-5
J gene: TRBJ2-7
clone size: few
D gene: TRBD2
CDR3 protein: CASSLLGLAYDYEQYF
CDR3 DNA: TGTGCCAGCAGCTTGCTGGGACTAGCTTACGACTACGAGCAGTACTTC

V gene: TRBV5-1
J gene: TRBJ2-4
clone size: .
D gene: TRBD1
CDR3 protein: CASSSGTGKNIQYF
CDR3 DNA: TGCGCCAGCAGCTCCGGGACAGGTAAAAACATTCAGTACTTC

V gene: TRBV2
J gene: TRBJ2-7
clone size: .
D gene: TRBD2
CDR3 protein: CASSGSTSGYEQYF
CDR3 DNA: TGTGCCAGCAGTGGAAGTACTAGCGGCTACGAGCAGTACTTC

V gene: TRBV14
J gene: TRBJ2-1
clone size: .
D gene: TRBD2
CDR3 protein: CASSQGWLAGGISYNEQFF
CDR3 DNA: TGTGCCAGCAGCCAAGGGTGGCTAGCGGGGGGGATCTCCTACAATGAGCAGTTCTTC

V gene: TRBV2
J gene: TRBJ1-1
clone size: .
D gene: .
CDR3 protein: CASRRILDTEAFF
CDR3 DNA: TGTGCCAGCAGACGCATTTTAGACACTGAAGCTTTCTTT

V gene: TRBV4-2
J gene: TRBJ1-1
clone size: .
D gene: .
CDR3 protein: CASSQVVVSNRGGTEAFF
CDR3 DNA: TGTGCCAGCAGCCAAGTAGTCGTCAGTAATAGAGGGGGCACTGAAGCTTTCTTT

V gene: TRBV10-3
J gene: TRBJ1-2
clone size: .
D gene: TRBD1
CDR3 protein: CAISEVQGDYGYTF
CDR3 DNA: TGTGCCATCAGTGAAGTACAGGGGGACTATGGCTACACCTTC

V gene: TRBV5-8
J gene: TRBJ1-2
clone size: .
D gene: .
CDR3 protein: CASTRTRTAYGYTF
CDR3 DNA: TGTGCCAGCACCCGGACGAGGACAGCCTATGGCTACACCTTC

V gene: TRBV5-3
J gene: TRBJ1-2
clone size: .
D gene: TRBD1
CDR3 protein: CARSLGHPDRVGGYTF
CDR3 DNA: TGTGCCAGAAGCCTAGGCCACCCGGACAGGGTGGGAGGCTACACCTTC

V gene: TRBV7-9
J gene: TRBJ1-3
clone size: .
D gene: .
CDR3 protein: CASSITGTGNTIYF
CDR3 DNA: TGTGCCAGCAGCATAACAGGGACTGGAAACACCATATATTTT

V gene: TRBV19
J gene: TRBJ1-3
clone size: .
D gene: .
CDR3 protein: CASTGDRTTGNTIYF
CDR3 DNA: TGTGCCAGTACCGGCGACAGAACGACCGGAAACACCATATATTTT

V gene: TRBV29-1
J gene: TRBJ2-3
clone size: .
D gene: .
CDR3 protein: CSVELAVTDTQYF
CDR3 DNA: TGCAGCGTTGAATTAGCGGTTACAGATACGCAGTATTTT

V gene: TRBV9
J gene: TRBJ1-2
clone size: .
D gene: TRBD1
CDR3 protein: CASSPRGTGVLGYTF
CDR3 DNA: TGTGCCAGCAGCCCGAGAGGGACAGGGGTTCTTGGCTACACCTTC

V gene: TRBV27
J gene: TRBJ1-6
clone size: .
D gene: .
CDR3 protein: CASSPQGMGNSPLHF
CDR3 DNA: TGTGCCAGCAGTCCCCAGGGGATGGGTAATTCACCCCTCCACTTT

V gene: TRBV19
J gene: TRBJ1-1
clone size: .
D gene: TRBD1
CDR3 protein: CASSPGTDTEAFF
CDR3 DNA: TGTGCCAGTAGTCCGGGGACAGACACTGAAGCTTTCTTT

V gene: TRBV25-1
J gene: TRBJ2-5
clone size: .
D gene: TRBD2
CDR3 protein: CASSDQTSKQETQYF
CDR3 DNA: TGTGCCAGCAGTGACCAGACTAGCAAACAAGAGACCCAGTACTTC

V gene: TRBV7-2
J gene: TRBJ2-1
clone size: .
D gene: TRBD2
CDR3 protein: CASSFSGGSYNEQFF
CDR3 DNA: TGTGCCAGCAGCTTTAGCGGGGGGTCCTACAATGAGCAGTTCTTC

V gene: TRBV6-9
J gene: TRBJ2-1
clone size: .
D gene: TRBD2
CDR3 protein: CASSSGGTSGGPPYNEQFF
CDR3 DNA: TGTGCCAGCAGTTCAGGTGGGACTAGCGGGGGCCCCCCCTACAATGAGCAGTTCTTC

V gene: TRBV6-2/TRBV6-3
J gene: TRBJ2-2
clone size: .
D gene: .
CDR3 protein: CASSYTPTGYPTGELFF
CDR3 DNA: TGTGCCAGCAGTTACACCCCAACAGGGTATCCCACCGGGGAGCTGTTTTTT

V gene: TRBV13
J gene: TRBJ1-1
clone size: .
D gene: .
CDR3 protein: CASSLGQGRTEAFF
CDR3 DNA: TGTGCCAGCAGCTTAGGTCAGGGTAGAACTGAAGCTTTCTTT

V gene: TRBV27
J gene: TRBJ2-1
clone size: .
D gene: TRBD1
CDR3 protein: CASSSRGRGSYNEQFF
CDR3 DNA: TGTGCCAGCAGTTCCAGGGGGCGAGGGTCCTACAATGAGCAGTTCTTC

V gene: TRBV10-3
J gene: TRBJ1-2
clone size: .
D gene: TRBD1
CDR3 protein: CAIKGDRDYGYTF
CDR3 DNA: TGTGCCATCAAGGGGGACAGGGATTATGGCTACACCTTC

V gene: TRBV9
J gene: TRBJ1-2
clone size: .
D gene: .
CDR3 protein: CASSDNSGPGGYTF
CDR3 DNA: TGTGCCAGCAGCGACAATTCAGGGCCGGGCGGCTACACCTTC

V gene: TRBV7-6
J gene: TRBJ1-1
clone size: .
D gene: .
CDR3 protein: CASSAEGAGTEAFF
CDR3 DNA: TGTGCCAGCAGCGCCGAAGGGGCCGGCACTGAAGCTTTCTTT